Below are 17 T cell receptor beta chains sequenced from a single sample in a study of blood T cell repertoires in COVID-19. Profiling relied on immunoSEQ multiplex PCR, and the TCRdb table lists in-frame clones only, not all of them. The sample consists of over 250,000 clones, around 87% of them appearing once. Input material: PBMCs or T cells enriched from blood (not recorded which). These receptors were collected from a woman under 30 who had recovered from COVID-19.

The rearrangement uses TRBV7-9 and TRBJ1-1; possible D gene TRBD1, 5 bases. Germline values: CDR1 SEHNR, CDR2 FQNEAQ (reference sequence). V was trimmed by 5 bases and J by 0 bases, leaving 16 bases between them. The CDR3 spans 16 residues. CDR3: CASSPFGGIMNTEAFF. CDR3 DNA: TGTGCCAGCAGCCCCTTCGGGGGGATCATGAACACTGAAGCTTTCTTT.

This rearrangement joins TRBV4-1 to TRBJ1-5; D perhaps matches TRBD1 (6 bases). The V gene's germline CDR1 is MGHRA and CDR2 YSYEKL. There are 14 residues in the CDR3. Trimming took 1 base from V and 5 from J, leaving 9 bases between them. CDR3 sequence reads: CASSQAGADQPQHF. CDR3 nucleotides: TGCGCCAGCAGCCAAGCAGGGGCCGATCAGCCCCAGCATTTT.

The chain combines TRBV29-1 with TRBJ1-2; D is undetermined. CDR3 size: 15 residues. The ends were cut back, 4 bases at V and 3 bases at J, with 18 bases in the middle. Germline CDR1 and CDR2: SQVTM and ANQGSEA. Written as DNA, the CDR3 is TGCAGCGTTGGCCGGTTGGGAGCTGTTGACTATGGCTACACCTTC. It encodes CSVGRLGAVDYGYTF.

CDR3 in DNA: TGCGCCAGCAGCTTGGTAAATGCAGACTATGGCTACACCTTC. Translated, it gives CASSLVNADYGYTF. The J gene is TRBJ1-2, the V gene TRBV5-1; D uncertain. V gave up 0 bases and J gave up 3 bases, with 9 bases separating them. The CDR3 runs 14 residues. The germline V gene has CDR1 SGHRS and CDR2 YFSETQ.

This clone is a singleton in its sample. The gene calls are TRBV12-3 or TRBV12-4 and TRBJ1-1, with D possibly TRBD1 on 5 matching bases. V was pared by 7 bases and J by 1 base, with 10 bases between. The length of the CDR3 is 13 residues. In DNA form, the CDR3 reads TGTGCCAGCACCATAAGGGGGAACACTGAAGCTTTCTTT. Its protein is CASTIRGNTEAFF.

The CDR3 nucleotides read TGTGCCAGCAGCGCCGGGACTTTTGGCGGCTACACCTTC. Translating it yields CASSAGTFGGYTF. This chain uses TRBV27 with TRBJ1-2; D is perhaps TRBD1 (5 bases). V was pared by 6 bases and J by 8 bases, with 16 bases between. This CDR3 region has 13 residues. Germline V gives CDR1 MNHEY, CDR2 SMNVEV (reference sequence).

This chain joins TRBV2 and TRBJ2-3; tentative D call: TRBD2 (5 bases). The CDR3 has 15 residues. The germline CDR1 and CDR2 sequences are SNHLY and FYNNEI. V was shortened by 6 bases and J by 1 base, with 14 bases between the two germline ends. The CDR3 spells CASRPDLVRTDTQYF. The DNA for the CDR3 is TGTGCCAGCAGACCGGACTTGGTCCGCACAGATACGCAGTATTTT.

This chain joins TRBV14 and TRBJ2-5; 10 positions match TRBD2. J lost 5 bases, V lost 3 bases, and 9 bases had no gene match. In germline, CDR1 is SGHDN, CDR2 FVKESK. This CDR3 has 16 amino acids. The CDR3 sequence: CASSQHSASGGETQYF. Written as DNA, the CDR3 is TGTGCCAGCAGCCAGCATAGTGCTAGCGGGGGCGAGACCCAGTACTTC.

The rearrangement uses TRBV3-1 (or the pseudogene TRBV3-2) and TRBJ2-7, with D unresolved. Trimming stripped 0 bases from V and 0 bases from J, with 6 bases between. The CDR3 length is 14 residues. The germline CDR1 and CDR2 sequences are LGHDT and YNNKEL (reference sequence). DNA for the CDR3: TGTGCCAGCAGCCAAGAGCGGAGCTCCTACGAGCAGTACTTC. Translated, it gives CASSQERSSYEQYF.

This rearrangement joins TRBV5-1 to TRBJ2-1; the match to TRBD1 covers 9 bases. Germline CDR1 reads SGHRS; CDR2 reads YFSETQ. The CDR3 has 15 residues. Trimming cost V 6 bases and J 3 bases; bases outside gene matches: 7. The CDR3 loop reads CASMGQGQDYNEQFF. CDR3 coding DNA: TGCGCCAGCATGGGACAGGGCCAGGACTACAATGAGCAGTTCTTC.

The gene calls are TRBV6-1 and TRBJ1-2, with a weak D call TRBD1 (5 bases). V gave up 2 bases and J gave up 7 bases, with 11 bases separating them. The CDR3 totals 13 residues. The germline gives CDR1 MNHNS, CDR2 SASEGT. DNA of the CDR3: TGTGCCAGCAGTGAAAGTAGGGGTAGTGGCTACACCTTC. Its protein product is CASSESRGSGYTF.

The chain joins TRBV7-2 to TRBJ2-1, with D tentatively TRBD2 (7 bases). CDR1 and CDR2 (germline): SGHTA, FQGNSA. Trimming cost V 2 bases and J 4 bases, with 15 bases left between them. This CDR3 is built from 16 residues. CDR3 protein: CASSLWSGGPYNEQFF. In DNA, the CDR3 is TGTGCCAGCAGCTTATGGTCGGGGGGCCCTTACAATGAGCAGTTCTTC.

V and J are TRBV9 and TRBJ1-2; D perhaps matches TRBD1 (5 bases). V was shortened by 4 bases and J by 2 bases, with 18 bases between the two germline ends. Germline V gene sequence: CDR1 SGDLS, CDR2 YYNGEE. This CDR3 contains 16 residues. As DNA, the CDR3 is TGTGCCAGCAGCCCCAGCGGGGGGGGTTTGAACTATGGCTACACCTTC. The encoded protein is CASSPSGGGLNYGYTF.

The rearrangement links TRBV19 to TRBJ1-2; 7 bases are a match to TRBD1. J gave up 8 bases and V 2 bases, and 11 bases lay outside the gene matches. Germline CDR1 and CDR2: LNHDA and SQIVND (reference sequence). The CDR3 is 15 amino acids. CDR3 region: CASSIRGGGGLGYTF. The CDR3 DNA reads TGTGCCAGTAGTATAAGAGGAGGGGGCGGACTCGGCTACACCTTC.

The chain recombines TRBV5-1 with TRBJ2-6; 10 bases are shared with TRBD2. Looked up from germline, CDR1 is SGHRS and CDR2 is YFSETQ. V shed 0 bases and J 2 bases; nucleotides not matched to a gene: 5. The CDR3 is 18 amino acids. CDR3 in amino acids: CASSLVLAGDTGANVLTF. CDR3 nucleotides: TGCGCCAGCAGCTTGGTCCTAGCGGGGGACACTGGGGCCAACGTCCTGACTTTC.

The chain carries TRBV19 and TRBJ1-5, with 8 bases aligning to TRBD1. This CDR3 contains 15 residues. Germline lookup yields CDR1 LNHDA and CDR2 SQIVND (reference sequence). V dropped 3 bases and J dropped 5; count of bases not matched to a gene: 6. The chain's CDR3 is CASSIGQGAHQPQHF. Here the CDR3 DNA reads TGTGCCAGTAGTATTGGGCAGGGGGCGCATCAGCCCCAGCATTTT.

The sample holds a few counts of this clone. The rearrangement links TRBV11-2 to TRBJ1-2; weak D call: TRBD1 (6 bases). CDR3 length equals 13 residues. In germline, CDR1 is SGHAT, CDR2 FQNNGV. Trimming removed 4 bases from V and 6 bases from J, with 12 bases in between. CDR3 in amino acids: CASSSGQYDGYTF. For the CDR3, the DNA is TGTGCCAGCAGCTCGGGACAATACGATGGCTACACCTTC.